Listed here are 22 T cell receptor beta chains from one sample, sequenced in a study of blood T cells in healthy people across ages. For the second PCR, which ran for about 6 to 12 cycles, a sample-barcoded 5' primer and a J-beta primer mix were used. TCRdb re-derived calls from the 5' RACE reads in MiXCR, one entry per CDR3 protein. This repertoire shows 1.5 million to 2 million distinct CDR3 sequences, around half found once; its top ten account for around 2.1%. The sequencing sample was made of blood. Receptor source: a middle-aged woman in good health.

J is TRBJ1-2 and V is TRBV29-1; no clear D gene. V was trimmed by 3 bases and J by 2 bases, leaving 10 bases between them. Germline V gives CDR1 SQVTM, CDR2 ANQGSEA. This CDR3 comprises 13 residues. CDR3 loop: CSVETSENYGYTF. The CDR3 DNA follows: TGCAGCGTTGAGACGTCGGAAAACTATGGCTACACCTTC.

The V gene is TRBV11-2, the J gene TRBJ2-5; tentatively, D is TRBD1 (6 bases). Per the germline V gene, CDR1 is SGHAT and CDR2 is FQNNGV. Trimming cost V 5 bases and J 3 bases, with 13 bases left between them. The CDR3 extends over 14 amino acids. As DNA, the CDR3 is TGTGCCAGCAGCCCAGGGGCCTCCAAAGAGACCCAGTACTTC. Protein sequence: CASSPGASKETQYF.

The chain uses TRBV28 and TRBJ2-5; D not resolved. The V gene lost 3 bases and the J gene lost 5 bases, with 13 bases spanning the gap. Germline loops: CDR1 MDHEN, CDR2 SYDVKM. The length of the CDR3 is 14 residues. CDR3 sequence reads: CASSFRESGETQYF. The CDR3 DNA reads TGTGCCAGCAGTTTTAGAGAGAGTGGGGAGACCCAGTACTTC. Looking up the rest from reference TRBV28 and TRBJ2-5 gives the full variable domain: DVKVTQSSRYLVKRTGEKVFLECVQDMDHENMFWYRQDPGLGLRLIYFSYDVKMKEKGDIPEGYSVSREKKERFSLILESASTNQTSMYLCASSFRESGETQYFGPGTRLLVL.

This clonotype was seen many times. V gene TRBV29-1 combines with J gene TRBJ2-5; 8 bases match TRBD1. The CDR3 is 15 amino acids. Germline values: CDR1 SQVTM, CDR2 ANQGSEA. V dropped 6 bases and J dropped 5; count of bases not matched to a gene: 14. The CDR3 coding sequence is TGCAGCGTCTTGAACCCGACAGGGGCGGGGGAGACCCAGTACTTC. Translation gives CSVLNPTGAGETQYF.

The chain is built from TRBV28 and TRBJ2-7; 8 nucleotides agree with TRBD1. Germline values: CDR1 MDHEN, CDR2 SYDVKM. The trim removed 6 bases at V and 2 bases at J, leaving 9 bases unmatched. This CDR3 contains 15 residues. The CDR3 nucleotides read TGTGCCAGCAGGGCCCACGGACAGGGCACCTACGAGCAGTACTTC. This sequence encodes CASRAHGQGTYEQYF.

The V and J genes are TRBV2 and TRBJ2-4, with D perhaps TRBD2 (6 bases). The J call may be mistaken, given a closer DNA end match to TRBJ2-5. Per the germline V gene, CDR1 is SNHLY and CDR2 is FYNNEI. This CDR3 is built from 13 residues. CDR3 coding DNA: TGTGCCAGCAGAAGCGGCCGGGAGGAGACCCAGTACTTC. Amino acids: CASRSGREETQYF.

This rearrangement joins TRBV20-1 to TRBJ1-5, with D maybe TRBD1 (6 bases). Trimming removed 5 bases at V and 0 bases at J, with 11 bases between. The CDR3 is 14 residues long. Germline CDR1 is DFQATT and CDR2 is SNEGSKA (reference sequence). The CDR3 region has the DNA TGCAGTGCTGAGGGGGGTTATAGCAATCAGCCCCAGCATTTT. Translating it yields CSAEGGYSNQPQHF.

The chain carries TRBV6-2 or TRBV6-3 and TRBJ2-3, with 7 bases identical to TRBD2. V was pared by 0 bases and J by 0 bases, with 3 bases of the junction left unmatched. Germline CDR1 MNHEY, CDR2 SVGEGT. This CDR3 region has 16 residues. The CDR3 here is CASSYSRRGSTDTQYF. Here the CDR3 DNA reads TGTGCCAGCAGTTACTCGAGGCGGGGGAGCACAGATACGCAGTATTTT.

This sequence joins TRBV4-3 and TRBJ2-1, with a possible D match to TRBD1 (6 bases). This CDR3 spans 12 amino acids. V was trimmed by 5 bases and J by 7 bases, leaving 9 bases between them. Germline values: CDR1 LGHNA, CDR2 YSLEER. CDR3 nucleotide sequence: TGCGCCAGCAGCAAAACAGGGAATGAGCAGTTCTTC. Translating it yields CASSKTGNEQFF.

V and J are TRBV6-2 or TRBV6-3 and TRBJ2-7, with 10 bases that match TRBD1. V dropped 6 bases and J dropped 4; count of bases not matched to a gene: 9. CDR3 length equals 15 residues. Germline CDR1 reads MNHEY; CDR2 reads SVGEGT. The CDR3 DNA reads TGTGCCAGCAGACGGGGACAGGGGAGCACGTACGAGCAGTACTTC. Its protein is CASRRGQGSTYEQYF.

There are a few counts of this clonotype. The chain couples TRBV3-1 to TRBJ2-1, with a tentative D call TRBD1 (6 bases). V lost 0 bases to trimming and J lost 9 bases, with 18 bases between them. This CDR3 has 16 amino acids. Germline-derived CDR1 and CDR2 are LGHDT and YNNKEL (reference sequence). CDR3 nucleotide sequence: TGTGCCAGCAGCCAAGATTTGGCCAGGGGAGAAAGTGAGCAGTTCTTC. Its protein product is CASSQDLARGESEQFF.

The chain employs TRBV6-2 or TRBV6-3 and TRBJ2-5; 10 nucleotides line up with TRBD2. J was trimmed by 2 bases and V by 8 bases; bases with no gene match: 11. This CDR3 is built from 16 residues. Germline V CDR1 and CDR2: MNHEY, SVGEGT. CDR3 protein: CASELRRTSGQETQYF. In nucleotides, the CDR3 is TGTGCCAGCGAGTTACGAAGGACTAGCGGTCAAGAGACCCAGTACTTC.

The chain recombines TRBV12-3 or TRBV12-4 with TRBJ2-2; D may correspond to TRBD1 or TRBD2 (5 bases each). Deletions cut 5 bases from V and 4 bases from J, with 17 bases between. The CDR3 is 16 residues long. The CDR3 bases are TGTGCCAGCAGTAAAGTGGGACCCCGGTCCACCGGGGAGCTGTTTTTT. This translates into CASSKVGPRSTGELFF.

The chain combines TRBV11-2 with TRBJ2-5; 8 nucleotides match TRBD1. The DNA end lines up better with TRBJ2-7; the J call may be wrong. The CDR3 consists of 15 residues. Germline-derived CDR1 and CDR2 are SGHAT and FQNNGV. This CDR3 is CASSLRRDRGDEQYF. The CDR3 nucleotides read TGTGCCAGCAGCTTACGTCGCGACAGGGGAGACGAGCAGTACTTC.

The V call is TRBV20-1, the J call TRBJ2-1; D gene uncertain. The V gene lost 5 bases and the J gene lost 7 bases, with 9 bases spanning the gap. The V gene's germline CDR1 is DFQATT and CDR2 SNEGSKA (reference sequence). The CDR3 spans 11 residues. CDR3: CSAFKRNEQFF. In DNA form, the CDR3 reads TGCAGTGCTTTTAAAAGGAATGAGCAGTTCTTC.

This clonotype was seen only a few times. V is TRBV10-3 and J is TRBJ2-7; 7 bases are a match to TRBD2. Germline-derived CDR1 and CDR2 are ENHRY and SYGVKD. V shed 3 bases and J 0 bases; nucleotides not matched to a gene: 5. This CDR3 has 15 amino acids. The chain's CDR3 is CAISDSGGSSYEQYF. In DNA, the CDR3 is TGTGCCATCAGTGATTCCGGGGGGAGCTCCTACGAGCAGTACTTC.

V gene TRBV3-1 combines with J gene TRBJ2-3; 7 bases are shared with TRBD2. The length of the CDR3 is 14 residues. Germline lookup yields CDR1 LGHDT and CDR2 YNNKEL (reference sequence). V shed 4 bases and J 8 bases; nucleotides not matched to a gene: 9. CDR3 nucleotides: TGTGCCAGCAGCCCCGGGACTACCCCCTCTACGCAGTATTTT. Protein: CASSPGTTPSTQYF.

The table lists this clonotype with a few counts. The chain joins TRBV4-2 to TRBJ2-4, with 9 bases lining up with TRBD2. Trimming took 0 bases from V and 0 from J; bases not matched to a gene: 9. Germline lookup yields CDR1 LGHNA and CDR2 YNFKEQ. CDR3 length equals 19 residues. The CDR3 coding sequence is TGTGCCAGCAGCCAAGATGTAGCGGGGGCCTTACTAGCCAAAAACATTCAGTACTTC. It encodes CASSQDVAGALLAKNIQYF.

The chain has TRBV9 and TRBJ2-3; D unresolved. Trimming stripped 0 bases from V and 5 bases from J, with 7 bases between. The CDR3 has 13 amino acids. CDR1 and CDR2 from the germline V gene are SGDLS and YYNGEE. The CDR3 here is CASSVGPRDTQYF. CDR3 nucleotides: TGTGCCAGCAGCGTAGGGCCGCGAGATACGCAGTATTTT. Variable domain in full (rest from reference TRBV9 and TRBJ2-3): DSGVTQTPKHLITATGQRVTLRCSPRSGDLSVYWYQQSLDQGLQFLIQYYNGEERAKGNILERFSAQQFPDLHSELNLSSLELGDSALYFCASSVGPRDTQYFGPGTRLTVL.

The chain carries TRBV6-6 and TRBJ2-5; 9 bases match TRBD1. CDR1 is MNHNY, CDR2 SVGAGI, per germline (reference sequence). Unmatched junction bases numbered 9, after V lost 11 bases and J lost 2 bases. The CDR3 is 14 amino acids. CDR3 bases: TGTGCCTGCAAGGAGACAGGGGGACAAGAGACCCAGTACTTC. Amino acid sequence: CACKETGGQETQYF.

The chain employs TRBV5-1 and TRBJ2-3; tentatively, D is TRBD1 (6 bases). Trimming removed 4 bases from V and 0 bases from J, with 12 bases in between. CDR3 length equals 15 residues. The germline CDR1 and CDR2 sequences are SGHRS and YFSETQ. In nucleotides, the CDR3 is TGCGCCAGCAGCGGCGGACAGTCGAGCACAGATACGCAGTATTTT. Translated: CASSGGQSSTDTQYF. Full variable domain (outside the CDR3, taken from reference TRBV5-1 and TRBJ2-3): KAGVTQTPRYLIKTRGQQVTLSCSPISGHRSVSWYQQTPGQGLQFLFEYFSETQRNKGNFPGRFSGRQFSNSRSEMNVSTLELGDSALYLCASSGGQSSTDTQYFGPGTRLTVL.

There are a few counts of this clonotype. CDR3 DNA sequence: TGTGCCAGCAGTTTATGGTATTGGAATGAGCAGTTCTTC. It is translated as CASSLWYWNEQFF. The chain combines TRBV28 with TRBJ2-1; no definite D call. CDR3 length: 13 residues. Germline V CDR1 and CDR2: MDHEN, SYDVKM. Trimming took off 0 bases at V and 7 bases at J, with 7 bases between the two ends.